This TCR beta chain was profiled in a study of immune heterogeneity within non-small cell lung tumors listed by TCRdb under 2018. Regarding the complete study: By histology, the tumors were a few squamous cell carcinomas, about nine non-squamous carcinomas and 1 tumor not otherwise specified. Neoantigen binding to each patient's HLA alleles was predicted with netMHCpan-3.0 for mutant peptides of 8 to 11 amino acids. TCR repertoires were analyzed from 55 to 70 tumor loci of fewer than 16 patients, whereas transcriptome data were available for only around 42 loci from 12 to 13 patients. To look at intratumoral immune heterogeneity, the study ran whole-exome sequencing, RNA-seq and TCR beta repertoire sequencing on several spatially distinct regions taken from every NSCLC tumor.

V is trimmed back by 0 bases and J by 10 bases, and the junction contains 1 base that no gene match accounts for. According to the germline V gene, CDR1 reads SGHDT and CDR2 reads YYEEEE. The CDR3 contains 13 residues, cysteine and phenylalanine counted. Only the CDR3 portion is preserved as DNA: 39 bases, with reading frame beginning at the first base. The study at large found these results: A moderate positive correlation (R 0.3 to 0.35), which was statistically significant, linked local T-cell repertoire clonality to local tumor mutational burden. Within a patient, identical dominant CDR3B clonotypes were found to recur across loci, yet unique high-frequency clones were also harbored in different tumor locations. For the most part, high-frequency TCR beta clonotypes differed from one individual patient to another.

This clonotype was seen at least ten times. This clone's antigen is unknown. No much larger clone is present one base from it, and per-base qualities are unavailable. A multiplex PCR system amplified the TCR beta CDR3 region, with a first 10-cycle round using 32 V-gene forward and 13 J-gene reverse primers. First-round PCR used a QIAGEN Multiplex PCR Kit, and primer sequences were filed in Chinese patent CN105087789A. Illumina universal primers were attached in a second round of PCR run with the Phusion High-Fidelity PCR Kit. Sequencing of the TCR libraries was done on the Illumina HiSeq X Ten platform in paired-end mode with a 151 bp read length. In the paper's pipeline: Reads without multiplex PCR primers were removed using Cutadapt, read pairs were merged using PEAR, and CDR3 regions were called using MiXCR with default settings. Repertoire diversity used Shannon entropy, and clonality was computed as one minus Shannon entropy divided by ln of productive unique sequence count. Clonotypes present at frequencies of at least 0.5% were defined as dominant or high-frequency T-cell clones. TCRdb reanalyzed the raw reads on its own, using fastp at Q25 for trimming and MiXCR for clone calling, and kept in-frame beta chains. For every CDR3 protein sequence, its rows merge into one entry that carries the most common genes and DNA. The V and J calls, along with clone size, are taken from TCRdb and not from the paper's own processing. This sample has approximately 3,200 distinct CDR3 sequences in its table, and 20% to 25% of those were observed once. Approximately 15% of the sample is taken by the ten largest.

For the TCR template, genomic DNA was extracted from bulk tumor tissue, and approximately 600 ng of gDNA was amplified for each sample. During surgery, multiple biopsies were taken from each primary tumor and placed as far apart as possible within the tumor mass. The study cohort was described as untreated, and patients were newly diagnosed NSCLC cases undergoing curative surgery. The samples came from approximately 14 patients with newly diagnosed non-small cell lung cancer who were having surgery intended to be curative. Two independent pathologists reviewed the resected tumor masses. Sequencing was performed only on DNA and RNA samples of high quality.

The material sequenced was lung tumor tissue. Recombination joined TRBV5-6 with TRBJ2-1, with 10 bases in between that match TRBD2. This clonotype was sampled from a man in his 60s with non-small cell lung cancer. The DNA sequence is as follows: TGTGCCAGCAGCTTGGCTAGCGGGAGAGAGCAGTTCTTC. It is translated as CASSLASGREQFF.